This T cell receptor (beta chain) was captured by sequencing in a study of T cell responses to AZD1222 COVID-19 vaccine (dated by TCRdb to the early 2020s). Regarding the research as a whole: Because spike-specific TCR depth and breadth did not differ between the two schedules, AZD1222 recipients who got a second dose at roughly 4 weeks were pooled with those who got a second dose at roughly 12 weeks. Enrollment into the trials was organized by age into subgroups of 18-55, 56-69 and 70-plus years, and those subgroups contained approximately 150, 30 and 60 TCR-sequenced participants, respectively. TCR sequencing was performed for fewer than 250 trial participants, of whom around 200 were given two doses of AZD1222 and some 25 were given two doses of MenACWY control vaccine. The research as a whole found: After two AZD1222 doses, spike-specific TCR breadth and depth were significantly higher than at day 0 and than in MenACWY recipients. Because no day 14 peak-response samples were available, the repertoires could be characterized only after the peak T cell response. Participants were mostly white British, with more females than males. The authors suggested clonal diversity may have been underestimated. Conclusions about previously exposed vaccinees were limited because only a handful of AZD1222 recipients were SARS-CoV-2 seropositive at baseline. Nearly half of unique spike-specific TCRs reportedly recognized epitopes outside regions mutated in the B.1.351 and B.1.1.7 variants. In the small 56-69-year group, the increase in depth fell short of significance, most likely because of low power. The vaccine-associated CD4 TCRs covered the entire spike protein, and the dominant responses fell in regions 160-218 and 743-854.

Read against the paper, the sample's time point label means: baseline before first vaccination. Vaccinee samples came from UK trials COV001 and COV002, including a single-blind randomized controlled phase 2/3 trial of AZD1222 (ChAdOx1 nCoV-19) in healthy adults. For TCRbeta chain sequencing, PBMC samples from trial participants were taken at day 0 and at day 28 after the second dose. Turning to this clone: Its specific antigen is unknown. No much larger clone exists at a distance of one base, and base qualities are not known.

The CDR3 regions of human TCRbeta chains were analyzed by immunosequencing. Processing in the source paper ran as follows. TCRs in the repertoires were compared against a reference library of SARS-CoV-2-specific TCRs that had been generated with the MIRA antigen-specificity platform. Breadth was defined as the fraction of unique TCRs that were SARS-CoV-2-associated. Depth was defined as the fraction of total T cells that were SARS-CoV-2-associated. Using the MIRA data, every spike-specific TCR was mapped to the spike region that the TCR reacted to and assigned to either a CD4 or a CD8 class. Log10-transformed breadth and depth values were compared by one-way ANOVA with Sidak's multiple comparisons tests. TCRdb took this table from immuneACCESS and kept in-frame rearrangements with V and J called. Such tables lack part of the clones; where checked against another copy, unresolved V genes explain under half of the gap, and the rest is unexplained. For V, J and clone size, that table is used; D and trimming come from the DNA. This sample gives 100,000 to 150,000 clones in total; 80% to 90% of them show up just once. More than 9% of the sample lies in the top ten.

The TCR comes from an adult in good health. Sequences were derived from peripheral blood, sampled on day 0 of AZD1222 vaccination.

CDR3 loop: CSVHGKRSGGRSYNEQFF. The nucleotide sequence reads TGCAGCGTTCACGGAAAGCGAAGCGGGGGCCGCTCCTACAATGAGCAGTTCTTC. This receptor chain uses TRBV29-1 and TRBJ2-1, with TRBD2 matching 8 junction bases. Here V drops 5 bases and J drops 0 bases, and the junction holds 15 bases not matched to any gene. For CDR1 and CDR2, the germline V gene lists SQVTM and ANQGSEA. The CDR3 goes from the cysteine to the phenylalanine over 18 residues. The kept DNA is CDR3 alone, 54 bases in frame from the first base.